This TCR beta chain appears in the sequencing data of a study of blood T cell repertoires in COVID-19. Original methodology: Amplified reference gene primers provided the basis for estimating nucleated cell counts. Profiled with immunoSEQ multiplex PCR; TCRdb holds only in-frame clones, not every one. The D gene and trimming were derived from the DNA, and the V and J assignments and clone size from that table. The sample has tens of thousands of clones, approximately 89% seen once. The length of the CDR3 is 12 residues. Germline V gives CDR1 SEHNR, CDR2 FQNEAQ (reference sequence). V dropped 1 base and J dropped 6 bases, with 4 bases sitting between them.

The sequenced sample was peripheral blood. The chain is built from TRBV7-9 and TRBJ2-1; no clear D. The receptor was isolated from a woman at least 80 years old with acute or convalescent COVID-19. CDR3 protein: CASSLVANEQFF. The CDR3 nucleotides read TGTGCCAGCAGCTTAGTAGCCAATGAGCAGTTCTTC. Drawing the rest from reference TRBV7-9 and TRBJ2-1, the complete variable domain is DTGVSQNPRHKITKRGQNVTFRCDPISEHNRLYWYRQTLGQGPEFLTYFQNEAQLEKSRLLSDRFSAERPKGSFSTLEIQRTEQGDSAMYLCASSLVANEQFFGPGTRLTVL.